The clone carrying this T cell receptor (beta chain) showed up just once. This record belongs to a study of blood T cell repertoires in COVID-19. Authors' processing steps: Quantification of nucleated cells was approximated via reference gene primer amplification. TCRdb's copy holds only in-frame clones and misses some; the assay was immunoSEQ multiplex PCR. The DNA was the basis for D and trimming; V, J and clone size are from that table. Among 60,000 or so clones listed, 90% were seen once. Sequencing used peripheral blood. This TCR was recovered from a human donor with active COVID-19. The donor label of this sample is uncertain.

Here the CDR3 DNA reads TGCGCCAGCAGCTCGACAGGGGGGAGCTCCTACGAGCAGTACTTC. Encoded protein: CASSSTGGSSYEQYF. V usage is TRBV5-1 and J usage is TRBJ2-7, with TRBD1 matching over 9 bases. Germline V gives CDR1 SGHRS, CDR2 YFSETQ. Trimming at V came to 3 bases and at J to 0 bases, leaving 4 bases not matched to a gene. The CDR3 extends over 15 amino acids.